The present entry profiles one TCR beta chain with its context. Its antigen has not been determined. Qualities for individual bases were not recorded, and no much larger clone is one base off. The germline V gene encodes CDR1 GTSNPN and CDR2 SVGIG (reference sequence). Trimming takes 0 bases from V and 8 bases from J, and the germline ends sit 11 bases apart. From its cysteine to its phenylalanine, the CDR3 spans 12 amino acids. CDR3 DNA is the only sequence kept; it has 36 bases, read in frame from the first base. Using the deep immunoSEQ assay, TCR CDR3 regions were amplified from genomic DNA by multiplex PCR. Genomic DNA extracted from each cell subset was distributed evenly over all wells of several immunoSEQ 96-well plates, and each plate served as one replicate. For sorted subsets, around 200 ng genomic DNA, equal to some 28,000 T cell genomes, was loaded into each replicate PCR. The purified libraries were quantified using a Qubit 3.0 fluorometer, sized with a Bioanalyzer 2100, and then quantified again using the KAPA Library Quantification kit. Each immunoSEQ 96-well plate was sequenced on its own single-read 150-cycle Illumina NextSeq 550 flow cell. The paper's data handling went like this. The immunoSEQ output contained only junctional sequences without quality scores, so filtering could not match that applied to full-length reads. Sequences were annotated with PyIR, a Python wrapper for IgBLAST v1.9, using IMGT germline references to assign V/J genes and CDR3. Reads were filtered out if the reads had weak V/J assignments (E-value above 1e-6), no CDR3, stop codons, out-of-frame junctions, or ambiguous translated residues. V3J clonotypes were defined as sequences sharing an identical inferred V gene, J gene, and CDR3 amino acid sequence. Percentage overlap between repertoires was computed as shared unique clonotypes divided by the size of the smaller repertoire. Richness of each repertoire was evaluated using RTK rarefaction, the Chao1 estimator, and Recon v2.1 estimates of unobserved clonotypes. Generation probabilities were computed with OLGA for all TCRbeta clonotypes obtained by the gDNA method from several donors. The table comes from immuneACCESS by way of TCRdb, which keeps in-frame sequences with V and J called. Part of the clones is missing from these tables; in studies checked, under half for an unresolved V gene and the rest for unknown reasons. V, J and clone size are taken as reported in that table, and D and trimming were inferred from the DNA itself. For this sample there are under 350,000 clones; about nine tenths appear just once. Roughly 17% of the sample belongs to the ten largest clones.

The donors were healthy, HIV-negative adults with no recently reported acute infections or vaccinations. Every donor was a Caucasian adult residing in Nashville, Tennessee, USA. CD8 memory samples combined magnetically selected CD45RO+ cells with CCR7-negative CD45RA+ effector memory (TemRA) cells. Blood was obtained by leukapheresis, after which PBMCs were separated by Ficoll-Histopaque density gradient centrifugation and cryopreserved in liquid nitrogen vapor phase. Purity and quantity of every magnetically sorted T cell population were checked by analytical flow cytometry. Genomic DNA was isolated from every sorted fraction and measured by UV absorbance on a Nanodrop 2000c. This entry is derived from a study of shared clonotypes between healthy human individuals (dated by TCRdb to 2019 to 2021). Study-level background: Three men and a couple of women, aged 18 to 49 years, made up the cohort. Different laboratories and diverse techniques were used to prepare libraries and sequence TCR repertoires, to increase sequencing depth and limit assay-specific biases. Per donor, three plates each were used for CD4 naive and CD4 memory, two for CD8 naive, and one for CD8 memory. Per donor, leukapheresis produced somewhere between about 0.85 and 8.9 billion PBMCs. The study deeply sequenced blood TCR repertoires of about 5 healthy adults to estimate repertoire size and the extent of clonotype sharing between individuals.

What the authors observed across the whole study: Sampling was restricted to blood, and TCR repertoires in tissue are likely to differ from TCR repertoires in blood. Pairwise subsampling led to the expectation that sequencing depth would affect the degree of clonotype sharing among donors. The small number of donors limited the genetic and exposure-history diversity represented. Naive subsets generally had larger estimated clonotype richness than memory subsets did. About 5% of naive CD4, around 4% of naive CD8, about 2.1% of memory CD4, and around 0.4% of memory CD8 clonotypes were shared across four donors. Compared with non-shared clonotypes, clonotypes shared by all four sorted-subset donors had higher generation probabilities. Rarefaction of sorted-subset datasets indicated incomplete sequencing despite the large sequencing depth.

The origin of this receptor is a young man in good health. The sequence is built from TRBV30 and TRBJ2-7; no D gene call is confident. Sequencing was carried out using memory CD8+ T cells sorted from blood. Taken with the paper, the label for cell subset or site translates to: CD45RO+ cells pooled with CCR7-negative TemRA cells. The nucleotide sequence reads TGTGCCTGGAGTGTACTTTCAGGTCAGCAGTACTTC. Translated, this gives CAWSVLSGQQYF.